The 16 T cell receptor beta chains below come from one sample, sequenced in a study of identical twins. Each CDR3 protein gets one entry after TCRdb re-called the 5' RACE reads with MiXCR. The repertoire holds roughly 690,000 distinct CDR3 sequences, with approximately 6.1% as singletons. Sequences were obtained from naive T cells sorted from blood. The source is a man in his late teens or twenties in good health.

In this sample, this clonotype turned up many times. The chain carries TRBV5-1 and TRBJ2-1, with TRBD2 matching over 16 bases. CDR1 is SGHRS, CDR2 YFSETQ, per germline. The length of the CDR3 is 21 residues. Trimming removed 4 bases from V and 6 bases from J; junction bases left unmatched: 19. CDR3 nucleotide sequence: TGCGCCAGCAGCAACCCGGGACTAGCGGGAGGGCCTGGGGGTATTTCCAATGAGCAGTTCTTC. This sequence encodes CASSNPGLAGGPGGISNEQFF. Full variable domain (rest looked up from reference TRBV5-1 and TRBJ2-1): KAGVTQTPRYLIKTRGQQVTLSCSPISGHRSVSWYQQTPGQGLQFLFEYFSETQRNKGNFPGRFSGRQFSNSRSEMNVSTLELGDSALYLCASSNPGLAGGPGGISNEQFFGPGTRLTVL.

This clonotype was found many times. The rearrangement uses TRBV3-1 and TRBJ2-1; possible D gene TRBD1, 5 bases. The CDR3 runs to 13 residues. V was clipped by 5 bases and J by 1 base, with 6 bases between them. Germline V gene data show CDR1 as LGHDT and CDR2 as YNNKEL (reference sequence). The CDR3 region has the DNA TGTGCCAGCAGCGACAGTTCCTACAATGAGCAGTTCTTC. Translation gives CASSDSSYNEQFF.

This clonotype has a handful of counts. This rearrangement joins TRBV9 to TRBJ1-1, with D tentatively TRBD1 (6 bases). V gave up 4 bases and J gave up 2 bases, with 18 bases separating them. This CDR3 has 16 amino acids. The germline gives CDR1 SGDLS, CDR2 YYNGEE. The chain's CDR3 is CASSITWGLGNTEAFF. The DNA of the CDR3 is TGTGCCAGCAGCATCACCTGGGGGCTGGGAAACACTGAAGCTTTCTTT. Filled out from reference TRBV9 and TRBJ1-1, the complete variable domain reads DSGVTQTPKHLITATGQRVTLRCSPRSGDLSVYWYQQSLDQGLQFLIQYYNGEERAKGNILERFSAQQFPDLHSELNLSSLELGDSALYFCASSITWGLGNTEAFFGQGTRLTVV.

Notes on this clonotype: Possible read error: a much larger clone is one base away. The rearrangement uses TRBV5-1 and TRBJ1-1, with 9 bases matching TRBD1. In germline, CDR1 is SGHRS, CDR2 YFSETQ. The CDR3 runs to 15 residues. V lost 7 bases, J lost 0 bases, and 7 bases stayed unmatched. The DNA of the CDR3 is TGCGCCAGCGGCCCGACAGGGGGTCTGAACACTGAAGCTTTCTTT. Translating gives CASGPTGGLNTEAFF.

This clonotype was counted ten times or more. CDR3: CASSLAGRGGNTQYF. The CDR3 DNA is TGTGCCAGCAGTTTGGCCGGGAGGGGGGGAAATACGCAGTATTTT. This chain joins TRBV27 and TRBJ2-3; 8 bases are a match to TRBD2. The V gene end was trimmed by 3 bases and the J gene end by 7 bases; junction bases not matched to a gene: 9. The CDR3 covers 15 residues. Germline loops: CDR1 MNHEY, CDR2 SMNVEV (reference sequence).

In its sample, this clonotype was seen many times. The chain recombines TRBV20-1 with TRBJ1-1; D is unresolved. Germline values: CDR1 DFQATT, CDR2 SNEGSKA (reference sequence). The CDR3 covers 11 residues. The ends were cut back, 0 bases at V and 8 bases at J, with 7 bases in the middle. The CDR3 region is CSARDRGEAFF. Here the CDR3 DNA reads TGCAGTGCTAGAGATCGAGGGGAAGCTTTCTTT.

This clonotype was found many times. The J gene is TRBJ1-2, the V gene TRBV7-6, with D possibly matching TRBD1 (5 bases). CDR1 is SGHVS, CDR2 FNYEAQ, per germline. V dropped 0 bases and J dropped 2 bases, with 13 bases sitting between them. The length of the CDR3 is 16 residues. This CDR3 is CASSLARVQKNYGYTF. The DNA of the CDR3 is TGTGCCAGCAGCTTAGCCAGGGTACAAAAAAACTATGGCTACACCTTC.

The CDR3: CASSYMGLASYNEQFF. The CDR3 coding sequence is TGTGCCAGCAGCTACATGGGGCTAGCGTCCTACAATGAGCAGTTCTTC. The J gene is TRBJ2-1, the V gene TRBV11-2; possible D gene TRBD2, 6 bases. Germline assignment: CDR1 SGHAT and CDR2 FQNNGV. The germline V and J ends were trimmed by 4 bases and 1 base, with 14 bases remaining between them. This CDR3 has 16 amino acids.

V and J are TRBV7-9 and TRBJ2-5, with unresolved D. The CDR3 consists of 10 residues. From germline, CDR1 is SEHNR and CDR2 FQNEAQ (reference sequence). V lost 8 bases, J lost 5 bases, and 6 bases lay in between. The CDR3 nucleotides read TGTGCCAGCGACGGGGAGACCCAGTACTTC. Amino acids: CASDGETQYF. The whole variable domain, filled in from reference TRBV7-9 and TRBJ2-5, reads DTGVSQNPRHKITKRGQNVTFRCDPISEHNRLYWYRQTLGQGPEFLTYFQNEAQLEKSRLLSDRFSAERPKGSFSTLEIQRTEQGDSAMYLCASDGETQYFGPGTRLLVL.

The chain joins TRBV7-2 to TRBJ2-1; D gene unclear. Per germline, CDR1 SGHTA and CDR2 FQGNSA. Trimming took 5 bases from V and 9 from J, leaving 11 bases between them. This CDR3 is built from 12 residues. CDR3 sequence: CASSLPSVEQFF. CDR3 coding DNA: TGTGCCAGCAGCCTACCAAGTGTTGAGCAGTTCTTC.

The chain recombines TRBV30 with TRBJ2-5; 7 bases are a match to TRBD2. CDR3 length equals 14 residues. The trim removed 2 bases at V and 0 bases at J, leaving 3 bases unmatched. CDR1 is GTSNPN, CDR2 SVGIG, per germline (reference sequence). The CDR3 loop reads CAWSLAVYQETQYF. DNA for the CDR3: TGTGCCTGGAGTCTAGCGGTGTACCAAGAGACCCAGTACTTC.

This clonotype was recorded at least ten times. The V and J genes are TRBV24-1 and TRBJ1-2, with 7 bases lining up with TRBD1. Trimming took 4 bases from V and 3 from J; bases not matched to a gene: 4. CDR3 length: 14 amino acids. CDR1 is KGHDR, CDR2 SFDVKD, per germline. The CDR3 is CATSEPGTDYGYTF. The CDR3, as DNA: TGTGCCACCAGTGAGCCCGGGACAGACTATGGCTACACCTTC.

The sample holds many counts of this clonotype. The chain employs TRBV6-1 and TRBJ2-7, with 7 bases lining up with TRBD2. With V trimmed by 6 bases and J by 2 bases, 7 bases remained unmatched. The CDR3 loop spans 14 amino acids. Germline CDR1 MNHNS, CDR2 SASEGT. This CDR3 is CASRRRESTYEQYF. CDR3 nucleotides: TGTGCCAGCAGGAGGCGGGAGTCCACCTACGAGCAGTACTTC.

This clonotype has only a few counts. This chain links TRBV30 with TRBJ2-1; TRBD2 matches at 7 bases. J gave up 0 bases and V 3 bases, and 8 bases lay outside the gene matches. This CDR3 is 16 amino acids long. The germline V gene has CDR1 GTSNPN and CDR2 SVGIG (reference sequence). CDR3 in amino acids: CAWSTWGGSSYNEQFF. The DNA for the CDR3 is TGTGCCTGGAGCACCTGGGGGGGGAGCTCCTACAATGAGCAGTTCTTC.

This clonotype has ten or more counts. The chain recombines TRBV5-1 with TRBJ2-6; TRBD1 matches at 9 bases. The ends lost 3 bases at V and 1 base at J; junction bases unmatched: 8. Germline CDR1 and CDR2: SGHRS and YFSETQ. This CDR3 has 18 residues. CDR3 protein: CASSSPGTGKSGANVLTF. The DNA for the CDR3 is TGCGCCAGCAGCTCTCCTGGGACAGGGAAATCTGGGGCCAACGTCCTGACTTTC.

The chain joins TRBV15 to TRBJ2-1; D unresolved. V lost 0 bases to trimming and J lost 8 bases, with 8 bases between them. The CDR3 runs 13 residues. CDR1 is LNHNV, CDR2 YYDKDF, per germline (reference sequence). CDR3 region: CATSREGNDEQFF. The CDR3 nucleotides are TGTGCCACCAGCAGAGAGGGTAATGATGAGCAGTTCTTC.